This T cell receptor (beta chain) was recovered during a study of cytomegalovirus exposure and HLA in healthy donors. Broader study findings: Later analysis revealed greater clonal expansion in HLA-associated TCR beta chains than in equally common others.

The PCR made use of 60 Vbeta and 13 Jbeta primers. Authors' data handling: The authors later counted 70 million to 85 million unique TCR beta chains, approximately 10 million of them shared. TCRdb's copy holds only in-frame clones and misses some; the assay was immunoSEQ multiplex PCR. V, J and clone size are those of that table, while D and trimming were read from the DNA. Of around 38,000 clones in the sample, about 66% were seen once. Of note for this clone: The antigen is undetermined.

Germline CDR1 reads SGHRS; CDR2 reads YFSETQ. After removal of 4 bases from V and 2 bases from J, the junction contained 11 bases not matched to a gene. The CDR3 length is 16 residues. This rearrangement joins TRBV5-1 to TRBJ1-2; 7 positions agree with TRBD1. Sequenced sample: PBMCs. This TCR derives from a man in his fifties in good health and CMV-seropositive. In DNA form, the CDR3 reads TGCGCCAGCAGCCCTGGGGCCAGGACAGGAAACTATGGCTACACCTTC. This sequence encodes CASSPGARTGNYGYTF.